Listed here is a single T cell receptor (beta chain). What it binds is unknown. This sample is drawn from a study of T cell repertoires in cytomegalovirus infection. For the study at large: Based on public TCR beta signatures, there were indications of CMV infection and of a matching HLA type. Overall study results and limits: HLA-C-restricted, CMV-specific TCR beta clonotypes were dominant ex vivo.

The CDR3 runs 15 residues. Germline CDR1 MNHGY, CDR2 SAAAGT. The junction had 12 bases not matched to a gene; V was cut back by 6 bases and J by 5 bases. One entry per CDR3 protein, called by TCRdb with MiXCR from the reads. Of fewer than 900,000 distinct CDR3 sequences in the sample, roughly 29% were seen once. V and J are TRBV6-8 and TRBJ1-1; 7 bases are a match to TRBD1. This receptor was obtained from a human donor in good health (CMV status not recorded). Some clones in this sample may be carry-over from other donors' samples. The source material was cultured CD8+ T cells from PBMCs, sampled from culture after CMV antigen stimulation. CDR3 region: CASRLSTGRETEAFF. The DNA for the CDR3 is TGTGCCAGCAGGTTGTCGACAGGGCGTGAGACTGAAGCTTTCTTT.